Each of the 21 T cell receptor beta chains below was sequenced from the same sample in a study of T cell responses to AZD1222 COVID-19 vaccine. The data were produced by immunoSEQ multiplex PCR, yet TCRdb's version contains in-frame clones alone and is incomplete. The table lists roughly 140,000 clones, approximately 89% of them singletons. Specimen: peripheral blood, collected on day 0 of AZD1222 vaccination. Receptors originate from an adult in good health.

The J gene is TRBJ1-1, the V gene TRBV4-1; possibly TRBD1 for D (5 bases). This CDR3 is 13 amino acids long. With 1 base removed from V and 6 bases from J, the gap between germline ends came to 9 bases. The V gene's germline CDR1 is MGHRA and CDR2 YSYEKL. The CDR3 region has the DNA TGCGCCAGCAGCCAAGTTGCGGGGCCTGAAGCTTTCTTT. It specifies CASSQVAGPEAFF.

The V gene is TRBV7-9, the J gene TRBJ1-2; TRBD1 aligns across 9 bases. The germline V gene encodes CDR1 SEHNR and CDR2 FQNEAQ (reference sequence). The V segment lost 5 bases and the J segment 7 bases; nucleotides outside the gene matches: 5. This CDR3 has 13 amino acids. DNA for the CDR3: TGTGCCAGCAGCCGAAGACAGGGGGGTGGCTACACCTTC. It yields the protein CASSRRQGGGYTF.

J is TRBJ1-1 and V is TRBV18, with D possibly TRBD1 on 5 matching bases. The germline gives CDR1 KGHSH, CDR2 LQKENI. V was pared by 4 bases and J by 0 bases, with 9 bases between. The CDR3 is 14 residues long. CDR3 sequence reads: CASSLQGLNTEAFF. CDR3 in DNA: TGTGCCAGCTCACTCCAGGGTTTGAACACTGAAGCTTTCTTT. The variable domain in full, with the rest retrieved from reference TRBV18 and TRBJ1-1, is NAGVMQNPRHLVRRRGQEARLRCSPMKGHSHVYWYRQLPEEGLKFMVYLQKENIIDESGMPKERFSAEFPKEGPSILRIQQVVRGDSAAYFCASSLQGLNTEAFFGQGTRLTVV.

The chain combines TRBV7-9 with TRBJ1-1; D unresolved. This CDR3 region has 12 residues. Germline CDR1 and CDR2: SEHNR and FQNEAQ (reference sequence). Trimming took 5 bases from V and 5 from J, leaving 9 bases between them. Here the CDR3 DNA reads TGTGCCAGCAGCCTAGGGTGGACTGAAGCTTTCTTT. It translates to CASSLGWTEAFF.

The chain links TRBV28 to TRBJ1-5; D gene unclear. The CDR3 spans 15 residues. Germline CDR1 is MDHEN and CDR2 is SYDVKM. Trimming removed 5 bases at V and 2 bases at J, with 13 bases between. In nucleotides, the CDR3 is TGTGCCAGCAGTCCTGCGCGCCAGGGCAATCAGCCCCAGCATTTT. Translating gives CASSPARQGNQPQHF.

J is TRBJ2-2 and V is TRBV5-1; the match to TRBD1 covers 10 bases. Germline-derived CDR1 and CDR2 are SGHRS and YFSETQ. The CDR3 extends over 18 amino acids. V shed 4 bases, J shed 5 bases, and the junction held 14 bases outside the gene matches. The CDR3 region is CASSIRALGQGSTGELFF. CDR3 coding DNA: TGCGCCAGCAGCATCCGCGCTCTGGGACAGGGGTCTACCGGGGAGCTGTTTTTT.

The chain couples TRBV28 to TRBJ1-2; D remains ambiguous. Germline V gene data show CDR1 as MDHEN and CDR2 as SYDVKM. Trimming removed 1 base at V and 4 bases at J, with 13 bases between. The CDR3 loop spans 15 amino acids. CDR3: CASSLSRTLGYGYTF. Written as DNA, the CDR3 is TGTGCCAGCAGTTTATCAAGGACCCTAGGCTATGGCTACACCTTC.

This rearrangement joins TRBV4-1 to TRBJ2-1, with D unresolved. V was trimmed by 0 bases and J by 8 bases, leaving 8 bases between them. In germline, CDR1 is MGHRA, CDR2 YSYEKL. The CDR3 runs 13 residues. For the CDR3, the DNA is TGCGCCAGCAGCCAAGATAGCAAGGATGAGCAGTTCTTC. Translated: CASSQDSKDEQFF.

The chain joins TRBV9 to TRBJ1-5; no firm D call. The ends were cut back, 0 bases at V and 4 bases at J, with 11 bases in the middle. Germline V gene data show CDR1 as SGDLS and CDR2 as YYNGEE. There are 15 residues in the CDR3. Here the CDR3 DNA reads TGTGCCAGCAGCGTAGAGACGGGAGTAAATCAGCCCCAGCATTTT. Translated, it gives CASSVETGVNQPQHF. The whole variable domain, remainder taken from reference TRBV9 and TRBJ1-5, is DSGVTQTPKHLITATGQRVTLRCSPRSGDLSVYWYQQSLDQGLQFLIQYYNGEERAKGNILERFSAQQFPDLHSELNLSSLELGDSALYFCASSVETGVNQPQHFGDGTRLSIL.

The chain couples TRBV27 to TRBJ2-7; tentative D call: TRBD1 (5 bases). Trimming took off 6 bases at V and 4 bases at J, with 13 bases between the two ends. This CDR3 spans 13 amino acids. Germline V lookup: CDR1 MNHEY, CDR2 SMNVEV (reference sequence). The CDR3 sequence: CASSRAETYEQYF. CDR3 nucleotide sequence: TGTGCCAGCAGCAGGGCGGAGACTTACGAGCAGTACTTC.

The chain joins TRBV19 to TRBJ2-1; D may be TRBD1 (6 bases). The V and J ends lost 1 base and 10 bases respectively, with 11 bases between them. This CDR3 comprises 13 residues. Germline V gene data show CDR1 as LNHDA and CDR2 as SQIVND (reference sequence). The CDR3 reads CASSIVPGAEQFF. DNA of the CDR3: TGTGCCAGTAGTATAGTTCCAGGGGCGGAGCAGTTCTTC. Using reference TRBV19 and TRBJ2-1 for the parts outside the CDR3, the full variable domain is DGGITQSPKYLFRKEGQNVTLSCEQNLNHDAMYWYRQDPGQGLRLIYYSQIVNDFQKGDIAEGYSVSREKKESFPLTVTSAQKNPTAFYLCASSIVPGAEQFFGPGTRLTVL.

This clone was seen a single time. CDR3 loop: CASSLSLYEQYF. DNA for the CDR3: TGTGCCAGCAGTTTATCCCTCTACGAGCAGTACTTC. The V and J genes are TRBV12-3 or TRBV12-4 and TRBJ2-7, with D uncertain. Trimming removed 2 bases from V and 3 bases from J, with 5 bases in between. The CDR3 length is 12 residues.

The chain employs TRBV7-9 and TRBJ2-1, with 8 bases identical to TRBD1. J was trimmed by 10 bases and V by 1 base; bases with no gene match: 6. Germline lookup yields CDR1 SEHNR and CDR2 FQNEAQ (reference sequence). This CDR3 spans 14 amino acids. The CDR3 region has the DNA TGTGCCAGCAGCTTAGAGGTCCCAGGGGGCGAGCAGTTCTTC. Protein: CASSLEVPGGEQFF.

V is TRBV5-1 and J is TRBJ2-2, with TRBD1 matching 8 bases. The CDR3 consists of 14 residues. J gave up 8 bases and V 4 bases, and 7 bases lay outside the gene matches. CDR1 and CDR2 from the germline V gene are SGHRS and YFSETQ. In DNA form, the CDR3 reads TGCGCCAGCAGCAAAAGACAGGGGTTGGGGGAGCTGTTTTTT. Protein: CASSKRQGLGELFF.

The chain is built from TRBV28 and TRBJ1-2, with D possibly TRBD1 on 5 matching bases. Germline V gene lookup returns CDR1 MDHEN and CDR2 SYDVKM. The CDR3 consists of 16 residues. Trimming pared 11 bases from V and 0 bases from J, leaving 22 bases between. The CDR3 coding sequence is TGTGCCTGCACCCCCTCTTGGACACTAGCTAACTATGGCTACACCTTC. Its translation: CACTPSWTLANYGYTF.

The chain couples TRBV4-1 to TRBJ1-2; D is ambiguous. Trimming shortened V by 1 base and J by 0 bases, and 9 bases separated the two germline ends. The CDR3 length is 15 residues. The germline CDR1 and CDR2 sequences are MGHRA and YSYEKL. CDR3 sequence reads: CASSQVASSNYGYTF. CDR3 coding DNA: TGCGCCAGCAGCCAAGTCGCCAGTTCTAACTATGGCTACACCTTC.

The J gene is TRBJ2-5, the V gene TRBV9; D gene uncertain. CDR3 length: 13 amino acids. CDR1 is SGDLS, CDR2 YYNGEE, per germline. The V and J ends lost 3 bases and 2 bases respectively, with 8 bases between them. In DNA form, the CDR3 reads TGTGCCAGCAGCGGTGGCAGTCAAGAGACCCAGTACTTC. Translating it yields CASSGGSQETQYF.

This clone occurred once. V gene TRBV28 combines with J gene TRBJ1-1, with 7 bases matching TRBD1. The V gene end was trimmed by 5 bases and the J gene end by 2 bases; junction bases not matched to a gene: 5. The CDR3 has 14 amino acids. Germline V gene sequence: CDR1 MDHEN, CDR2 SYDVKM. The CDR3 spells CASSPGQRNTEAFF. The CDR3, as DNA: TGTGCCAGCAGTCCGGGACAGAGAAACACTGAAGCTTTCTTT. The full variable domain, its missing parts supplied by reference TRBV28 and TRBJ1-1, is DVKVTQSSRYLVKRTGEKVFLECVQDMDHENMFWYRQDPGLGLRLIYFSYDVKMKEKGDIPEGYSVSREKKERFSLILESASTNQTSMYLCASSPGQRNTEAFFGQGTRLTVV.

This chain links TRBV7-9 with TRBJ2-2; D is undetermined. The ends were cut back, 6 bases at V and 4 bases at J, with 12 bases in the middle. CDR1 and CDR2 (germline): SEHNR, FQNEAQ (reference sequence). The CDR3 has 14 residues. In DNA, the CDR3 is TGTGCCAGCAGACCGGCTACGGTCACCGGGGAGCTGTTTTTT. Protein: CASRPATVTGELFF.

The rearrangement joins TRBV6-7 to TRBJ2-5; D is undetermined. TRBV6-7 is an ORF, with its function uncertain. V was cut by 7 bases and J by 5 bases, with 14 bases left in between. This CDR3 region has 13 residues. CDR3 DNA: TGTGCCAGCACCCTAACGTGGGTGGAGACCCAGTACTTC. This encodes CASTLTWVETQYF.

The V call is TRBV9, the J call TRBJ1-1; D possibly corresponds to TRBD1 (6 bases). Trimming took off 3 bases at V and 9 bases at J, with 18 bases between the two ends. The CDR3 covers 14 residues. CDR1 and CDR2 (germline): SGDLS, YYNGEE. CDR3: CASSETDSARKAFF. The DNA of the CDR3 is TGTGCCAGCAGCGAGACGGACAGCGCCCGAAAAGCTTTCTTT.